Sequencing of this T cell receptor beta chain was carried out in a study of vaccination and CD4 T cells after COVID-19. The wider study: There were two doses of either BNT162b2 or mRNA-1273 vaccine given to participants. Control cultures were given a CEFX pool, an HIV-1 Nef pool, or no peptide.

Notes on the study in general: Convalescent patients' clones that were vaccine-specific were spike mono-reactive in 304 of 307 cases.

On this clonotype: Its specificity is unknown.

This CDR3 is built from 15 residues. The V segment lost 6 bases and the J segment 8 bases; nucleotides outside the gene matches: 7. The germline CDR1 and CDR2 sequences are ENHRY and SYGVKD. Scientists ran DNA taken from cultured CD4+ T cells through the Oncomine TCR Beta short-read assay for sequencing. Once CD4+ T cells had been cultured, genomic DNA was extracted from them. Via MiXCR, TCRdb re-called the PCR reads, giving one row per CDR3 protein. Among about 11,000 distinct CDR3 sequences, 32% were seen once, and the ten largest hold approximately 14%. Documented treatment: roughly nine-day PBMC culture with coronavirus spike peptide pools or control peptides (ViraFEST assay). An unexposed donor provided the CD4+ T cells, which were collected before the COVID-19 pandemic (2011-2018). Before TCRs were sequenced, ViraFEST expanded antigen-specific T cells with peptide pools.

V and J are TRBV10-3 and TRBJ2-1; the match to TRBD2 covers 13 bases. The sample comprised CD4+ T cells from blood, cultured in vitro. The receptor was isolated from a human donor in good health. The CDR3 reads CAISTKLAGGDEQFF. Here the CDR3 DNA reads TGTGCCATCAGCACCAAACTAGCGGGAGGGGATGAGCAGTTCTTC.